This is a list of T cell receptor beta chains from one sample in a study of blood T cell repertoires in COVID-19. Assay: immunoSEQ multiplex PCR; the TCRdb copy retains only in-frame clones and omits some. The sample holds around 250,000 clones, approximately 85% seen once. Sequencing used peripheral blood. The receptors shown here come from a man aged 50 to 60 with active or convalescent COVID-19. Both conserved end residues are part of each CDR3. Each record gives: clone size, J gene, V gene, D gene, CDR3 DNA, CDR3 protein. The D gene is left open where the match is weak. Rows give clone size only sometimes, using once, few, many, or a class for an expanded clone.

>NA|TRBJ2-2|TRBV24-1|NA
TGTGCCACCAGTGATTCGCAGACAAGGAACACCGGGGAGCTGTTTTTT
CATSDSQTRNTGELFF
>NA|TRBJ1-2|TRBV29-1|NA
TGCAGCGTTGAAGATCTCGCGGGGGCCTATGGCTACACCTTC
CSVEDLAGAYGYTF
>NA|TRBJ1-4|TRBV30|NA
TGTGCCTGGAGTGTTGGAAGGGTAGGCCGAGGGGAAAAACTGTTTTTT
CAWSVGRVGRGEKLFF
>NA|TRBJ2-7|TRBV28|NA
TGTGCCAGCCGCTCAGGGATTGACGAGCAGTACTTC
CASRSGIDEQYF
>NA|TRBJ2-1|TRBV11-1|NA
TGTGCCAGCAGCTCCCTGAGCGGGCGTCACAATGAGCAGTTCTTC
CASSSLSGRHNEQFF
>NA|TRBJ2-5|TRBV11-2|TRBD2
TGTGCCAGCAGCTCTCTCTTAGCGGGAGGGGGTGAGACCCAGTACTTC
CASSSLLAGGGETQYF
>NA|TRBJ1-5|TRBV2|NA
TGTGCCAGCAGTACTCCAGGGTTCAATCAGCCCCAGCATTTT
CASSTPGFNQPQHF
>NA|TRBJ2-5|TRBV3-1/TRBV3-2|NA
TGTGCCAGCAGCCACCGGGAGACCCAGTACTTC
CASSHRETQYF
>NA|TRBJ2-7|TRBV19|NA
TGTGCCTCCTCCATTAGGGGCAGCTCCTACGAGCAGTACTTC
CASSIRGSSYEQYF
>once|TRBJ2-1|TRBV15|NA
TGTGCCACCAGAGGGGCAGGGGATGTTTGGCAGTTCTTC
CATRGAGDVWQFF
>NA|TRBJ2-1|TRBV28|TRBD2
TGTGCCAGCAGTCCCCACGTGGTAGCGGGAGCCCCATTCTTC
CASSPHVVAGAPFF
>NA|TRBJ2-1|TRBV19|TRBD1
TGTGCCAGTAGGGGGGACAGAGATGATGAGCAGTTCTTC
CASRGDRDDEQFF
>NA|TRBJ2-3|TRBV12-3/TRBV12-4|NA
TGTGCCAGCAGTTTAGAAGCGAGAGCGCAGTATTTT
CASSLEARAQYF
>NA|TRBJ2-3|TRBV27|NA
TGTGCCAGCAGTTTATCCACAGTGGGGCCACCAGATACGCAGTATTTT
CASSLSTVGPPDTQYF
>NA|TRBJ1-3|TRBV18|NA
TGTGCCAGCTCACCAATCAGGGGTGTGGAAACCATATATTTT
CASSPIRGVETIYF
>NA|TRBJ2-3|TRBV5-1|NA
TGCGCCAGCAGTCCCCAGAACACAGATACGCAGTATTTT
CASSPQNTDTQYF
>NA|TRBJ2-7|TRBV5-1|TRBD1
TGCGCCAGCAGCTTGGGGGACAGGTCTTACGAGCAGTACTTC
CASSLGDRSYEQYF
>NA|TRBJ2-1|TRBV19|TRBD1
TGTGCCAGTAGCCCCAATCCAGGGGGCCCCTACAATGAGCAGTTCTTC
CASSPNPGGPYNEQFF
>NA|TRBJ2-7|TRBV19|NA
TGTGCCAGTAGTCCTCGACAGGTGACCTACGAGCAGTACTTC
CASSPRQVTYEQYF
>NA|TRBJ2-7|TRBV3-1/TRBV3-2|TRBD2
TGTGCCAGCAGCCAAGATCCGGGACTAGGTGCGTACTTC
CASSQDPGLGAYF
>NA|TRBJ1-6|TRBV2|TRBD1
TGTGCCAGCAGAGCCGGGACAGGGAGCTCCTATAATTCACCCCTCCACTTT
CASRAGTGSSYNSPLHF
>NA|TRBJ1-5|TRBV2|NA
TGTGCCAGCAGTGTCCGGGCAGGGGACACTTATAGCAATCAGCCCCAGCATTTT
CASSVRAGDTYSNQPQHF
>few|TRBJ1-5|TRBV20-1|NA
TGCAGTGCTAGTCCGGGTACCAATCAGCCCCAGCATTTT
CSASPGTNQPQHF
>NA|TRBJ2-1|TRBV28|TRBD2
TGTGCCAGTAGCGGGAGCAATGAGCAGTTCTTC
CASSGSNEQFF
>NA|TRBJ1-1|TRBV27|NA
TGTGCCAGCAGTTCCCTCGTTGAAGCTTTCTTT
CASSSLVEAFF
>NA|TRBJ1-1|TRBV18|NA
TGTGCCAGCTCACCGGGGGGGGGAGTGAACACTGAAGCTTTCTTT
CASSPGGGVNTEAFF
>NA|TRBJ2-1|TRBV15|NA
TGTGCCACGTCAGCGGGCGGAGGTTCCTACAATGAGCAGTTCTTC
CATSAGGGSYNEQFF
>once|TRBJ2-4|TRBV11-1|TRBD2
TGTGCCAGCAGCTTAAGCGGGAGACAGGACTTC
CASSLSGRQDF
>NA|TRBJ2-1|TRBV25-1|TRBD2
TGTGCCAGCAGTGCTTTGACTAGCGGGACTCACAATGAGCAGTTCTTC
CASSALTSGTHNEQFF
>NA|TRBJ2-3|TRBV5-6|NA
TGTGCCAGCAGCTTTTACAGGAAACTTAGTACAGATACGCAGTATTTT
CASSFYRKLSTDTQYF